This is a list of T cell receptor beta chains from one sample in a study of blood T cells in healthy people across ages. TCRdb itself ran the 5' RACE reads through MiXCR, one entry per CDR3 protein. There are around 1,600,000 distinct CDR3 sequences in the sample; 35% to 45% occur only once, and about 4.1% lies in the top ten. Sequenced sample: blood. All receptors derive from a woman under 30 in good health. Each CDR3 is given with its conserved first and last residue. D genes are given only for firm matches. A row's size may be missing; if present it is once, few, many or a size class.

clone size: .
J gene: TRBJ1-2
D gene: .
V gene: TRBV18
CDR3 protein: CASSPSGDNYGYTF
CDR3 DNA: TGTGCCAGCTCACCCTCTGGGGACAACTATGGCTACACCTTC

clone size: .
J gene: TRBJ2-3
D gene: .
V gene: TRBV7-2
CDR3 protein: CASSWTDWDTQYF
CDR3 DNA: TGTGCCAGCAGCTGGACAGATTGGGATACGCAGTATTTT

clone size: .
J gene: TRBJ2-7
D gene: .
V gene: TRBV14
CDR3 protein: CASSQVSGSYNEQYF
CDR3 DNA: TGTGCCAGCAGCCAAGTATCCGGCAGCTACAATGAGCAGTACTTC

clone size: .
J gene: TRBJ2-7
D gene: TRBD1
V gene: TRBV5-1
CDR3 protein: CASNPDRVYNEQYF
CDR3 DNA: TGCGCCAGCAACCCGGACAGGGTCTACAATGAGCAGTACTTC

clone size: few
J gene: TRBJ2-7
D gene: .
V gene: TRBV4-2
CDR3 protein: CASSQDEDSSYEQYF
CDR3 DNA: TGTGCCAGCAGCCAAGATGAGGACAGTTCCTACGAGCAGTACTTC

clone size: .
J gene: TRBJ1-2
D gene: .
V gene: TRBV20-1
CDR3 protein: CSAGREYYTF
CDR3 DNA: TGCAGTGCTGGCCGCGAGTACTACACCTTC

clone size: few
J gene: TRBJ1-1
D gene: TRBD1
V gene: TRBV6-5
CDR3 protein: CASSVTGGPEAFF
CDR3 DNA: TGTGCCAGCAGCGTTACAGGGGGGCCTGAAGCTTTCTTT

clone size: few
J gene: TRBJ2-1
D gene: .
V gene: TRBV20-1
CDR3 protein: CSAPPEPFNEQFF
CDR3 DNA: TGCAGTGCGCCGCCAGAGCCCTTCAATGAGCAGTTCTTC

clone size: .
J gene: TRBJ1-5
D gene: TRBD1
V gene: TRBV25-1
CDR3 protein: CASSQQGAQPQHF
CDR3 DNA: TGTGCCAGCAGCCAACAGGGGGCGCAGCCCCAGCATTTT

clone size: .
J gene: TRBJ2-3
D gene: .
V gene: TRBV6-2/TRBV6-3
CDR3 protein: CASKGVADTDTQYF
CDR3 DNA: TGTGCCAGCAAGGGGGTAGCGGACACAGATACGCAGTATTTT

clone size: .
J gene: TRBJ2-7
D gene: .
V gene: TRBV20-1
CDR3 protein: CSVRGDRMAYEQSF
CDR3 DNA: TGCAGTGTTAGGGGAGACAGGATGGCCTACGAGCAGTCCTTC

clone size: .
J gene: TRBJ2-1
D gene: .
V gene: TRBV7-2
CDR3 protein: CASSFSGLIYYNEQFF
CDR3 DNA: TGTGCCAGCAGCTTCTCCGGGCTCATTTACTACAATGAGCAGTTCTTC

clone size: .
J gene: TRBJ2-3
D gene: TRBD1
V gene: TRBV7-2
CDR3 protein: CASSRGTGGGDTQYF
CDR3 DNA: TGTGCCAGCAGCAGGGGGACAGGGGGAGGAGATACGCAGTATTTT

clone size: .
J gene: TRBJ2-1
D gene: .
V gene: TRBV5-1
CDR3 protein: CASSLRADNEQFF
CDR3 DNA: TGCGCCAGCAGCTTGAGGGCAGACAATGAGCAGTTCTTC

clone size: .
J gene: TRBJ2-1
D gene: TRBD2
V gene: TRBV7-6
CDR3 protein: CASSVLTSGGEQFF
CDR3 DNA: TGTGCCAGCAGCGTTCTGACTAGCGGGGGAGAGCAGTTCTTC

clone size: few
J gene: TRBJ1-5
D gene: .
V gene: TRBV6-1
CDR3 protein: CASSEFGQGNQPQHF
CDR3 DNA: TGTGCCAGCAGTGAATTCGGGCAAGGAAATCAGCCCCAGCATTTT

clone size: .
J gene: TRBJ1-1
D gene: .
V gene: TRBV7-9
CDR3 protein: CASSFGNGVEAFF
CDR3 DNA: TGTGCCAGCAGCTTCGGGAATGGAGTTGAAGCTTTCTTT

clone size: .
J gene: TRBJ2-1
D gene: TRBD2
V gene: TRBV5-1
CDR3 protein: CASSPGRTSGGASWYNEQFF
CDR3 DNA: TGCGCCAGCAGCCCCGGCCGTACTAGCGGGGGTGCTTCTTGGTACAATGAGCAGTTCTTC

clone size: .
J gene: TRBJ2-5
D gene: .
V gene: TRBV6-5
CDR3 protein: CATSNSQETQYF
CDR3 DNA: TGTGCCACCTCAAACAGTCAAGAGACCCAGTACTTC

clone size: few
J gene: TRBJ1-2
D gene: .
V gene: TRBV21-1
CDR3 protein: CASSKYREDLKGYTF
CDR3 DNA: TGTGCCAGCAGCAAATACAGGGAGGATTTGAAGGGCTACACCTTC

clone size: .
J gene: TRBJ2-7
D gene: TRBD2
V gene: TRBV10-3
CDR3 protein: CAISENPSGSLHEQYF
CDR3 DNA: TGTGCCATCAGTGAGAACCCTAGCGGGAGTTTGCACGAGCAGTACTTC

clone size: .
J gene: TRBJ2-3
D gene: .
V gene: TRBV20-1
CDR3 protein: CRGLDDTDTQYF
CDR3 DNA: TGCAGAGGACTGGACGACACAGATACGCAGTATTTT

clone size: .
J gene: TRBJ2-7
D gene: .
V gene: TRBV12-3/TRBV12-4
CDR3 protein: CASSTSGDRYSYEQYF
CDR3 DNA: TGTGCCAGCAGTACCTCCGGGGACCGGTACTCCTACGAGCAGTACTTC

clone size: .
J gene: TRBJ2-1
D gene: TRBD2
V gene: TRBV5-1
CDR3 protein: CASSLVSGGTSGRRTYNEQFF
CDR3 DNA: TGCGCCAGCAGCTTGGTTTCAGGGGGGACTAGCGGGAGGCGGACCTACAATGAGCAGTTCTTC

clone size: .
J gene: TRBJ1-2
D gene: .
V gene: TRBV29-1
CDR3 protein: CSVEWGLDGYTF
CDR3 DNA: TGCAGCGTTGAATGGGGTCTCGATGGCTACACCTTC

clone size: .
J gene: TRBJ2-7
D gene: TRBD2
V gene: TRBV6-2/TRBV6-3
CDR3 protein: CASSRLGLAGHYEQYF
CDR3 DNA: TGTGCCAGCAGTCGACTAGGACTAGCGGGGCACTACGAGCAGTACTTC

clone size: .
J gene: TRBJ1-5
D gene: .
V gene: TRBV7-9
CDR3 protein: CASSLTVRQPQHF
CDR3 DNA: TGTGCCAGCAGCTTAACCGTGCGTCAGCCCCAGCATTTT